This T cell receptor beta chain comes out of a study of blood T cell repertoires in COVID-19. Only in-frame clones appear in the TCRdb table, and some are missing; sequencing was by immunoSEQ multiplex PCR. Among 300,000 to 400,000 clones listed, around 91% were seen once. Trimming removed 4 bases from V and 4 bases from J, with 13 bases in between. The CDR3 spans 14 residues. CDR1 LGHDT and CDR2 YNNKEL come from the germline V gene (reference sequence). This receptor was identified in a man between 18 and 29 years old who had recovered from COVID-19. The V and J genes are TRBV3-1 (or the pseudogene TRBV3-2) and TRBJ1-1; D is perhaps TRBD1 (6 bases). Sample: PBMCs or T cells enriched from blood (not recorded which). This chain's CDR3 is CASSLATGSTEAFF. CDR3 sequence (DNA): TGTGCCAGCAGCCTTGCGACAGGTTCCACTGAAGCTTTCTTT.